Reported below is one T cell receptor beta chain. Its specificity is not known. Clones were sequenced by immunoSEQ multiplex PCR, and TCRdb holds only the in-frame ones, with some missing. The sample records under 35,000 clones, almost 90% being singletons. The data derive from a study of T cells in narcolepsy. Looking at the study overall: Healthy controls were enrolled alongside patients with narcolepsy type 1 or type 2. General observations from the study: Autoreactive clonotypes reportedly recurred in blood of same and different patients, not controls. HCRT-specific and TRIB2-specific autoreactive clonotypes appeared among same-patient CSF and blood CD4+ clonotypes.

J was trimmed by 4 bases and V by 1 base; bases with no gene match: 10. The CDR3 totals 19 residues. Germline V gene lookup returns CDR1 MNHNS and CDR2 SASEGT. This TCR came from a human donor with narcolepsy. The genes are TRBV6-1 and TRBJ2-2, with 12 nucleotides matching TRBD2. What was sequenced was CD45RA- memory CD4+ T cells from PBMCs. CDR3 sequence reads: CASSEVGWGLAGSTGELFF. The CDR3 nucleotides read TGTGCCAGCAGTGAAGTAGGCTGGGGACTAGCGGGTTCCACCGGGGAGCTGTTTTTT.